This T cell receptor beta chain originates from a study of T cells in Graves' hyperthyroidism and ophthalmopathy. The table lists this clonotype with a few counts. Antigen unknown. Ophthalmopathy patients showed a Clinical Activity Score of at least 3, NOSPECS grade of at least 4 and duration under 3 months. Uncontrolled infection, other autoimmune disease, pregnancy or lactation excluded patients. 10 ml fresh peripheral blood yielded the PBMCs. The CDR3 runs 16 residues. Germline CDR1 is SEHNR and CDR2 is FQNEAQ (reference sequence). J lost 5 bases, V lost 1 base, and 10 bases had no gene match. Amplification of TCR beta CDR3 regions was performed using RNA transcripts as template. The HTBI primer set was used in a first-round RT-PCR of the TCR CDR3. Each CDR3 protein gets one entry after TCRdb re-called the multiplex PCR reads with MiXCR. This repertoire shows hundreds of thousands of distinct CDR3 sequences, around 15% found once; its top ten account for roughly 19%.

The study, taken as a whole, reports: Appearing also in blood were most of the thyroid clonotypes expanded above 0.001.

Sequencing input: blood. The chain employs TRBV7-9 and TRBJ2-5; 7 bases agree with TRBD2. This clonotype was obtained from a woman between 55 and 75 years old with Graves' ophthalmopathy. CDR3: CASSLGASGTWETQYF. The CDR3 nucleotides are TGTGCCAGCAGCTTAGGGGCTAGCGGTACATGGGAGACCCAGTACTTC.